This T cell receptor beta chain is from a study of CD8 T cells in ankylosing spondylitis. This clonotype was seen many times. V was clipped by 4 bases and J by 4 bases; unmatched bases: 17. Germline CDR1 MNHEY, CDR2 SMNVEV (reference sequence). This CDR3 is 18 amino acids long. TCRdb processed the 5' RACE reads anew with MiXCR; each CDR3 protein has one entry. The sample holds fewer than 350,000 distinct CDR3 sequences, around 10% seen once. The TCR sequence derives from a female donor with ankylosing spondylitis or in good health (not recorded which). Sequencing was done on a sample of blood, either unsorted or a sorted T cell fraction (not recorded which). The chain links TRBV27 to TRBJ1-2; TRBD1 matches at 8 bases. The CDR3 loop reads CASSSTLDREASGYGYTF. DNA of the CDR3: TGTGCCAGCAGTTCCACTTTGGACAGGGAGGCGTCGGGCTATGGCTACACCTTC.